This paragraph reports one T cell receptor beta chain. Its antigen is undetermined. The sample comes from a study of OX40 agonist ivuxolimab in advanced cancers. Sequencing used immunoSEQ multiplex PCR; TCRdb keeps in-frame clones, though not all of them. The repertoire consists of tens of thousands of clones, with roughly 87% occurring once and the leading ten covering approximately 0.19%. Findings of the study overall: Both CD4+ and CD8+ T cell populations in blood had undergone clonal expansion by week 6 at 0.1 to 3.0 mg/kg.

The CDR3 consists of 13 residues. The V gene lost 1 base and the J gene lost 5 bases, with 9 bases spanning the gap. Germline values: CDR1 LNHNV, CDR2 YYDKDF (reference sequence). The starting material was CD4+ or CD8+ T cells sorted from blood, obtained in a trial of the OX40 agonist ivuxolimab. The TCR comes from an adult with an advanced solid tumor such as melanoma, head and neck, liver or kidney cancer. The chain employs TRBV15 and TRBJ2-7; D is perhaps TRBD1 (5 bases). CDR3 sequence (DNA): TGTGCCACCAGCAGAGCCGCAGGGCACGAGCAGTACTTC. Translated, it gives CATSRAAGHEQYF.